This entry describes one TCR beta chain. Trimming shortened V by 5 bases and J by 4 bases, and 8 bases separated the two germline ends. CDR3 length: 12 amino acids. Germline CDR1 and CDR2: MNHEY and SVGAGI. The data stem from a study of technical replicates of blood from a few donors. Libraries were prepared by immunoSEQ multiplex PCR; TCRdb keeps only in-frame clonotypes and omits some of them. The table shows 54,000 or so clones, with 94% occurring only once. The TCR originated in a human donor in good health. The chain carries TRBV6-5 and TRBJ1-2, with a tentative D call TRBD1 (6 bases). Sequencing was performed on T cells isolated from PBMCs. Here the CDR3 reads CASSTGTYGYTF. CDR3 nucleotides: TGTGCCAGCAGTACAGGGACCTATGGCTACACCTTC.